What follows describes a single T cell receptor (beta chain). The antigen remains unidentified. Investigators reverse transcribed all isolated RNA, so they sequenced expressed TCRB transcripts. Assay used: immunoSEQ multiplex PCR; TCRdb lists only in-frame clones, some missing. In the table there are more than 300,000 clones, around 8% of which are singletons. The data belong to a study of beta chain features in type 1 diabetes. Whole-study context: Roughly 110,000,000 sorted cells were examined across all samples. General observations from the study: When Type 1 diabetes patients were examined, their TCRB CDR3s proved moderately but significantly shorter in all four CD4+ subsets.

The collection from each donor was one heparinised blood draw averaging around 0.11 L. Via CD45RO/CCR7/CD25/CD127/CD95/CD27, cells of the CD4+ naive, central memory, regulatory and stem cell-like memory subsets were sorted. The CDR3 length is 11 residues. The germline V gene encodes CDR1 SQVTM and CDR2 ANQGSEA. Deletions cut 4 bases from V and 5 bases from J, with 7 bases between. The sequenced sample consisted of central memory CD4+ T cells from blood. The TCR was taken from a woman aged 18 to 35 in good health. The rearrangement uses TRBV29-1 and TRBJ2-3; D not certain. Here the CDR3 DNA reads TGCAGCGTTGTCTCCAGAGATACGCAGTATTTT. Its protein product is CSVVSRDTQYF.